This paragraph covers one T cell receptor beta chain sequence. One entry per CDR3 protein, called by TCRdb with MiXCR from the RT-PCR reads. The repertoire has about 170,000 distinct CDR3 sequences, 12% of them found once; the top ten carry over 25%. This record belongs to a study of response to subunit inactivated influenza vaccine. Germline V gives CDR1 MGHRA, CDR2 YSYEKL. The trim removed 3 bases at V and 6 bases at J, leaving 3 bases unmatched. This CDR3 is 14 amino acids long. The same data also contributed to another study, on T cells expressing NK-cell markers. That source adds: With UMIs, 5'RACE template switching was used to make TCR beta cDNA.

Sequences were derived from CD8+ T cells sorted from PBMCs, sampled 12 days after vaccination. The gene calls are TRBV4-1 and TRBJ2-2, with 8 bases identical to TRBD1. The clonotype was recovered from a man aged 45-60 years who received an inactivated influenza vaccine. The CDR3 coding sequence is TGCGCCAGCAGCCACCGGGGACAGGCCGGGGAGCTGTTTTTT. The encoded protein is CASSHRGQAGELFF.